Shown below are 16 T cell receptor beta chains from a single sample sequenced in a study of human T cells and chemical hapten exposure. Indicated time point: patch test 1, 2 weeks after DPC sensitization. Treatment in this sample: therapeutic diphenylcyclopropenone sensitization with weekly scalp DPC. TCRdb re-called the RACE reads through MiXCR, storing one row per CDR3 protein. Of approximately 60,000 distinct CDR3 sequences in the sample, 9.3% were seen once. The sequenced sample was whole blood, obtained in connection with sensitization to the hapten diphenylcyclopropenone (DPC). The receptors come from a woman aged 40-49 years with alopecia areata. Some clones in this sample may be carry-over from other donors' samples.

This clonotype was counted at least ten times. This rearrangement joins TRBV4-1 to TRBJ1-2; D might be TRBD1 (5 bases). The ends were cut back, 1 base at V and 4 bases at J, with 13 bases in the middle. Germline V lookup: CDR1 MGHRA, CDR2 YSYEKL. The CDR3 is 15 amino acids. CDR3 sequence: CASSQVFGGGYGYTF. The DNA for the CDR3 is TGCGCCAGCAGCCAAGTCTTCGGGGGAGGCTATGGCTACACCTTC.

This clonotype was recorded many times. The V gene is TRBV5-1, the J gene TRBJ2-1; no definite D call. CDR1 and CDR2 (germline): SGHRS, YFSETQ. This CDR3 has 14 residues. V lost 3 bases and J lost 3, with 10 bases in between. The CDR3 is CASSSDGYYNEQFF. In DNA, the CDR3 is TGCGCCAGCAGCTCGGACGGCTACTACAATGAGCAGTTCTTC.

This clonotype was seen a few times. This sequence joins TRBV3-1 and TRBJ2-5; 15 bases align to TRBD2. Trimming took 4 bases from V and 7 from J; bases not matched to a gene: 13. The CDR3 contains 18 residues. Germline V gene lookup returns CDR1 LGHDT and CDR2 YNNKEL (reference sequence). The CDR3 spells CASSPGLAGGPVLGTQYF. DNA of the CDR3: TGTGCCAGCAGCCCCGGACTAGCGGGGGGGCCGGTCCTCGGGACCCAGTACTTC.

J is TRBJ2-5 and V is TRBV4-1; TRBD1 matches at 10 bases. Germline CDR1 MGHRA, CDR2 YSYEKL. The CDR3 length is 16 residues. After removal of 4 bases from V and 5 bases from J, the junction contained 10 bases not matched to a gene. CDR3 nucleotides: TGCGCCAGCAGCCGGGGACAGGGGCAAGGCAGGGAGACCCAGTACTTC. Residues: CASSRGQGQGRETQYF.

This clonotype was seen only a few times. The chain combines TRBV2 with TRBJ2-5; TRBD2 agrees at 7 bases. Germline V gives CDR1 SNHLY, CDR2 FYNNEI. After removal of 4 bases from V and 5 bases from J, the junction contained 7 bases not matched to a gene. This CDR3 spans 14 amino acids. The CDR3 region is CASSAGRDYETQYF. In DNA form, the CDR3 reads TGTGCCAGCAGTGCGGGACGGGACTATGAGACCCAGTACTTC.

This CDR3 reads CASSLLLSNTEAFF. The CDR3 region has the DNA TGTGCCAGCAGCTTGTTACTTTCGAACACTGAAGCTTTCTTT. The chain combines TRBV5-6 with TRBJ1-1; D uncertain. Germline values: CDR1 SGHDT, CDR2 YYEEEE. V lost 1 base and J 1 base, leaving 8 bases between the germline ends. This CDR3 spans 14 amino acids. Complete variable domain (other parts from reference TRBV5-6 and TRBJ1-1): DAGVTQSPTHLIKTRGQQVTLRCSPKSGHDTVSWYQQALGQGPQFIFQYYEEEERQRGNFPDRFSGHQFPNYSSELNVNALLLGDSALYLCASSLLLSNTEAFFGQGTRLTVV.

This clonotype was counted many times. J is TRBJ2-1 and V is TRBV20-1; unclear D gene. V was shortened by 6 bases and J by 2 bases, with 29 bases between the two germline ends. The CDR3 runs to 19 residues. Germline V gene sequence: CDR1 DFQATT, CDR2 SNEGSKA (reference sequence). CDR3 protein: CSALFEVSHVHYPYNEQFF. The DNA for the CDR3 is TGCAGTGCCCTCTTTGAGGTCTCTCATGTTCACTATCCCTACAATGAGCAGTTCTTC.

The chain combines TRBV2 with TRBJ2-1; TRBD2 matches 7 bases. The J segment lost 4 bases and the V segment lost 5 bases, leaving 2 bases of the junction unmatched. Germline-derived CDR1 and CDR2 are SNHLY and FYNNEI. This CDR3 has 13 amino acids. The CDR3 sequence is CASSTSEYNEQFF. Written as DNA, the CDR3 is TGTGCCAGCAGTACTAGCGAATACAATGAGCAGTTCTTC.

About this clonotype itself: A read error may explain this, as a much larger clone is one base away. Here the CDR3 reads CASSYGHFEQYF. The CDR3 DNA reads TGTGCCAGCAGTTACGGGCACTTCGAGCAGTACTTC. V and J are TRBV6-2 or TRBV6-3 and TRBJ2-7; D gene ambiguous. The CDR3 has 12 amino acids. The V end was cut by 2 bases, the J end by 6 bases, with 8 bases between. Germline lookup yields CDR1 MNHEY and CDR2 SVGEGT.

This sequence joins TRBV12-3 or TRBV12-4 and TRBJ1-4, with 8 bases identical to TRBD1. The CDR3 loop spans 14 amino acids. Trimming removed 6 bases from V and 6 bases from J; junction bases left unmatched: 6. The CDR3 DNA reads TGTGCCAGCAGCCAGGGGGCTCTTGATGAAAAACTGTTTTTT. The encoded protein is CASSQGALDEKLFF.

In this sample, this clonotype turned up a few times. V gene TRBV6-2 or TRBV6-3 combines with J gene TRBJ2-7; TRBD2 aligns across 8 bases. The trim removed 6 bases at V and 1 base at J, leaving 8 bases unmatched. In germline, CDR1 is MNHEY, CDR2 SVGEGT. The CDR3 consists of 15 residues. As DNA, the CDR3 is TGTGCCAGCAGCCCCGGGGGGGCGGGATCCTACGAGCAGTACTTC. As protein: CASSPGGAGSYEQYF.

This clonotype occurred many times. J is TRBJ2-3 and V is TRBV20-1; TRBD2 aligns across 13 bases. The germline V gene has CDR1 DFQATT and CDR2 SNEGSKA (reference sequence). This CDR3 region has 15 residues. J was trimmed by 8 bases and V by 4 bases; bases with no gene match: 9. CDR3 sequence reads: CSATQTSGGPGTQYF. The CDR3 bases are TGCAGTGCTACCCAGACTAGCGGGGGGCCAGGTACGCAGTATTTT.

The V and J genes are TRBV7-2 and TRBJ2-3; the D gene is possibly TRBD2 (6 bases). The CDR3 runs 16 residues. V was clipped by 5 bases and J by 2 bases, with 17 bases between them. Germline V gene sequence: CDR1 SGHTA, CDR2 FQGNSA. The CDR3 here is CASSRTLAFTTDTQYF. CDR3 nucleotides: TGTGCCAGCAGCCGAACTCTAGCGTTCACCACAGATACGCAGTATTTT. Variable domain in full (rest from reference TRBV7-2 and TRBJ2-3): GAGVSQSPSNKVTEKGKDVELRCDPISGHTALYWYRQSLGQGLEFLIYFQGNSAPDKSGLPSDRFSAERTGGSVSTLTIQRTQQEDSAVYLCASSRTLAFTTDTQYFGPGTRLTVL.

The sample holds a few counts of this clonotype. This chain's CDR3 is CAWSVRRDQETQYF. The CDR3 DNA sequence: TGTGCCTGGAGTGTACGGAGAGACCAAGAGACCCAGTACTTC. The chain couples TRBV30 to TRBJ2-5; D remains unclear. The CDR3 covers 14 residues. V was shortened by 0 bases and J by 0 bases, with 8 bases between the two germline ends. Germline V gene data show CDR1 as GTSNPN and CDR2 as SVGIG (reference sequence).

This clonotype came up many times. V usage is TRBV5-1 and J usage is TRBJ1-1; D not resolved. Trimming pared 7 bases from V and 1 base from J, leaving 14 bases between. Germline-derived CDR1 and CDR2 are SGHRS and YFSETQ. CDR3 size: 14 residues. This CDR3 reads CASHPLDGNTEAFF. CDR3 nucleotides: TGCGCCAGCCACCCACTGGACGGGAACACTGAAGCTTTCTTT. Full variable domain (remainder filled in from reference TRBV5-1 and TRBJ1-1): KAGVTQTPRYLIKTRGQQVTLSCSPISGHRSVSWYQQTPGQGLQFLFEYFSETQRNKGNFPGRFSGRQFSNSRSEMNVSTLELGDSALYLCASHPLDGNTEAFFGQGTRLTVV.

Remarks on this clonotype: This may stem from a read error, because a much larger clone lies one nucleotide away. This sequence joins TRBV3-1 and TRBJ2-1; 12 bases agree with TRBD2. J was trimmed by 7 bases and V by 6 bases; bases with no gene match: 7. This CDR3 has 15 amino acids. Germline loops: CDR1 LGHDT, CDR2 YNNKEL (reference sequence). This CDR3 is CASSRTSGVLNEQFF. CDR3 nucleotides: TGTGCCAGCAGTCGGACTAGCGGGGTCCTAAATGAGCAGTTCTTC.